The T cell receptor (beta chain) under discussion was sequenced for a study of cytomegalovirus exposure and HLA in healthy donors. Study overall: Within an early data release were 85 million or so unique TCRs drawn from HLA-typed donors. Overall study findings and caveats: The study found most TCR sequences rare, yet found some public TCRs in many donors. TRBV6-2, TRBV6-3 and some other V segments were unresolvable in 87-base-pair reads.

The germline V gene has CDR1 LNHDA and CDR2 SQIVND (reference sequence). The CDR3 totals 21 residues. With V trimmed by 5 bases and J by 1 base, 16 bases remained unmatched. Concerning this clone: The antigen is undetermined.

Both 60 Vbeta primers and 13 Jbeta primers went into the PCR. Methods used by the authors: Later work found 65 million to 100 million unique TCR beta chains, with roughly 11 million shared. Sequencing was performed with immunoSEQ multiplex PCR; in TCRdb, only in-frame clones are kept and a portion is missing. V and J calls and clone size are given by that table; D and trimming were obtained from the DNA. The sample lists roughly 300,000 clones; 80% to 90% were seen once. This chain uses TRBV19 with TRBJ2-2; 13 bases align to TRBD2. This clonotype was obtained from a man between 40 and 49 years old in good health and CMV-seropositive. The sequencing sample was made of PBMCs. As DNA, the CDR3 is TGTGCCAGTAGTCCTCGGCCTAAGACTAGCGGGAGGCTCGTGAACACCGGGGAGCTGTTTTTT. It translates to CASSPRPKTSGRLVNTGELFF.